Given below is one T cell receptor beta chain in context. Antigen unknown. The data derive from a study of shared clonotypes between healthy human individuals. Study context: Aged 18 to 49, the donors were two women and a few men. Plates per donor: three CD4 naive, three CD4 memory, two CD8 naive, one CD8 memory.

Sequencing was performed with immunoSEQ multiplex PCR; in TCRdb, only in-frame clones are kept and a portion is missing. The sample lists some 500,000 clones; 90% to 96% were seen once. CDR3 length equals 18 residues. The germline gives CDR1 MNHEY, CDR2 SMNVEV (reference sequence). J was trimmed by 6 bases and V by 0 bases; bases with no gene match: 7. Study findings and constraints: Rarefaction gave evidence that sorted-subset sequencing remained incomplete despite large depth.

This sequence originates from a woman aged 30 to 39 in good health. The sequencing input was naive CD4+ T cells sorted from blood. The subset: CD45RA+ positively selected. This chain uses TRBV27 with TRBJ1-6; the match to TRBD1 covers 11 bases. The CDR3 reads CASSLSPFGQGANSPLHF. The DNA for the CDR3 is TGTGCCAGCAGTTTATCCCCCTTTGGACAGGGGGCTAATTCACCCCTCCACTTT.